This T cell receptor beta chain was found in a study of blood T cell repertoires in COVID-19. Turning to the study itself: The origin of the acute and convalescent COVID-19 samples was the United States, Italy and Spain.

Per germline, CDR1 MNHEY and CDR2 SVGEGT. This CDR3 comprises 15 residues. V was trimmed by 0 bases and J by 5 bases, leaving 13 bases between them. As handled by the study authors: Estimates of nucleated cell counts were drawn from the amplification of reference gene primers. Repertoires were generated with immunoSEQ multiplex PCR, while TCRdb's copy carries only in-frame clones and drops some. The V and J calls and the clone size are those of that table, but D and trimming were determined from the DNA. The sample contains roughly 230,000 clones, about 85% of which appear only once. The chain has TRBV6-2 or TRBV6-3 and TRBJ2-5, with D unresolved. This sequence was found in a middle-aged man with acute or convalescent COVID-19. Sequenced input: peripheral blood. The CDR3 bases are TGTGCCAGCAGTTACTCTCCCCTCTCAGCGGAGACCCAGTACTTC. This translates into CASSYSPLSAETQYF.